The 13 T cell receptor beta chains below were found in one sample sequenced in a study of CD8 T cells in Susac syndrome. RNA in amounts of roughly 0.5 to 1 ug was reverse transcribed with random hexamers. TCRdb passed the immunoSEQ multiplex PCR reads through MiXCR, listing each CDR3 protein once. The table includes around 270,000 distinct CDR3 sequences, 70% to 90% detected once. The sequencing input was CD8+ T cells from PBMCs. The receptors were gathered from a human donor with multiple sclerosis.

Worth noting for this clonotype: No DNA is shown, since the ends of the CDR3 on it are uncertain; the CDR3 is the one TCRdb lists. The gene calls are TRBV5-4 and TRBJ1-1. Inclusive of both ends, the CDR3 amounts to 13 amino acids. Germline V gene lookup returns CDR1 SGHNT and CDR2 YYREEE (reference sequence). The CDR3 loop is CASTTFGAVEAFF.

This chain connects TRBV6-5 to TRBJ1-1; maybe TRBD1 (5 bases). This CDR3 is built from 15 residues. From germline, CDR1 is MNHEY and CDR2 SVGAGI. Between the trimmed V and J ends, which lost 0 bases and 0 bases, there was a span of 8 bases. This CDR3 reads CASSYSYRLNTEAFF. CDR3 bases: TGTGCCAGCAGTTACTCTTACAGGCTGAACACTGAAGCTTTCTTT.

The chain uses TRBV12-3 or TRBV12-4 and TRBJ2-1; D is perhaps TRBD2 (6 bases). V lost 5 bases and J lost 3, with 11 bases in between. CDR3 length: 14 amino acids. The CDR3 reads CASSPNSGYNEQFF. The DNA of the CDR3 is TGTGCCAGCAGTCCCAATAGCGGCTACAATGAGCAGTTCTTC.

The chain has TRBV2 and TRBJ2-3; 8 bases match TRBD2. This CDR3 is built from 16 residues. The germline V gene has CDR1 SNHLY and CDR2 FYNNEI. Unmatched junction bases numbered 8, after V lost 6 bases and J lost 0 bases. Written as DNA, the CDR3 is TGTGCCAGCAGGGGAATCATAGCGGGAAGCACAGATACGCAGTATTTT. Its protein product is CASRGIIAGSTDTQYF.

V is TRBV19 and J is TRBJ1-2; D is undetermined. Trimming pared 1 base from V and 6 bases from J, leaving 3 bases between. CDR1 is LNHDA and CDR2 is SQIVND in the germline V gene (reference sequence). The CDR3 consists of 11 residues. CDR3 sequence reads: CASSIGHGYTF. DNA of the CDR3: TGTGCCAGTAGTATAGGGCATGGCTACACCTTC.

The chain combines TRBV7-6 with TRBJ2-5; D remains ambiguous. The germline gives CDR1 SGHVS, CDR2 FNYEAQ. The CDR3 spans 13 residues. Trimming left V 5 bases short and J 1 base short, with 8 bases between. The CDR3 here is CASSPQTQETQYF. CDR3 bases: TGTGCCAGCAGCCCTCAAACCCAAGAGACCCAGTACTTC.

The J gene is TRBJ1-4, the V gene TRBV12-3 or TRBV12-4; TRBD1 matches at 10 bases. There are 15 residues in the CDR3. Trimming at V came to 1 base and at J to 8 bases, leaving 4 bases not matched to a gene. DNA of the CDR3: TGTGCCAGCAGTTTAGTGACAGGGGGCTTGGAAAAACTGTTTTTT. It yields the protein CASSLVTGGLEKLFF.

V is TRBV5-4 and J is TRBJ1-2; D is perhaps TRBD1 (6 bases). There are 17 residues in the CDR3. Trimming removed 0 bases at V and 4 bases at J, with 19 bases between. CDR1 SGHNT and CDR2 YYREEE come from the germline V gene (reference sequence). The CDR3, as DNA: TGTGCCAGCAGCTTGGAACCAGGGGCAAGGGGCCCCTATGGCTACACCTTC. Translation gives CASSLEPGARGPYGYTF.

The chain carries TRBV4-3 and TRBJ2-6; D is ambiguous. The CDR3 has 16 residues. From germline, CDR1 is LGHNA and CDR2 YSLEER. The V end lost 0 bases, the J end lost 0 bases, and 6 bases lay between the germline ends. CDR3 protein: CASSQESSSGANVLTF. The CDR3 bases are TGCGCCAGCAGCCAAGAATCCAGCTCTGGGGCCAACGTCCTGACTTTC.

This clonotype showed up just once. V and J are TRBV15 and TRBJ2-4; D possibly corresponds to TRBD1 (6 bases). Germline V CDR1 and CDR2: LNHNV, YYDKDF (reference sequence). The CDR3 is 16 residues long. Deletions cut 1 base from V and 10 bases from J, with 20 bases between. DNA for the CDR3: TGTGCCACCAGCAGAGTTGGGATGGACAGCGGAATTATTCAGTACTTC. Translating gives CATSRVGMDSGIIQYF.

This clonotype was seen once. V usage is TRBV7-9 and J usage is TRBJ2-5, with 7 bases lining up with TRBD2. The CDR3 length is 16 residues. The germline V gene encodes CDR1 SEHNR and CDR2 FQNEAQ (reference sequence). The ends lost 1 base at V and 0 bases at J; junction bases unmatched: 5. The CDR3 loop is CASSLGAAGNQETQYF. The CDR3 nucleotides read TGTGCCAGCAGCTTAGGTGCAGCGGGGAACCAAGAGACCCAGTACTTC. Looking up the rest from reference TRBV7-9 and TRBJ2-5 gives the full variable domain: DTGVSQNPRHKITKRGQNVTFRCDPISEHNRLYWYRQTLGQGPEFLTYFQNEAQLEKSRLLSDRFSAERPKGSFSTLEIQRTEQGDSAMYLCASSLGAAGNQETQYFGPGTRLLVL.

The rearrangement joins TRBV6-2 or TRBV6-3 to TRBJ2-5; 10 nucleotides match TRBD2. Germline V CDR1 and CDR2: MNHEY, SVGEGT. V shed 0 bases, J shed 9 bases, and the junction held 19 bases outside the gene matches. The CDR3 spans 19 residues. The CDR3 is CASSYSKELAGSRDRAQYF. The CDR3 coding sequence is TGTGCCAGCAGTTACTCGAAAGAACTAGCGGGATCAAGAGACCGAGCCCAGTACTTC.

This CDR3 reads CAISESGTGGTEAFF. CDR3 bases: TGTGCCATCAGTGAGTCCGGGACCGGGGGGACTGAAGCTTTCTTT. This chain links TRBV10-3 with TRBJ1-1; D is possibly TRBD1 (5 bases). Deletions cut 0 bases from V and 5 bases from J, with 13 bases between. CDR3 length: 15 residues. Germline V lookup: CDR1 ENHRY, CDR2 SYGVKD.